A selection of T cell receptor beta chains follows, all from one sample in a study of blood T cell repertoires in COVID-19. Sequenced by immunoSEQ multiplex PCR; TCRdb stores in-frame clones only, minus some. The data show 230,000 or so clones, with roughly 80% seen just once and roughly 8% held by the top ten. Sequences were obtained from peripheral blood. The receptors here all came from a woman of 80 years or more with COVID-19, enrolled during active disease. Both conserved end residues are part of each CDR3.

len,v_gene,j_gene,CDR3aa
14,TRBV5-1,TRBJ1-6,CASSPQAENSPLHF
15,TRBV2,TRBJ1-5,CASSGTGLGREPQHF
13,TRBV5-1,TRBJ1-2,CASSLQGDYGYTF
12,TRBV12-3/TRBV12-4,TRBJ2-7,CASSQLDYEQYF
13,TRBV6-2/TRBV6-3,TRBJ1-5,CASSPQGNQPQHF
12,TRBV18,TRBJ2-7,CASSRVSYEQYF
12,TRBV5-1,TRBJ2-7,CASSLDGYEQYF
15,TRBV5-1,TRBJ1-2,CASSLGTGPNYGYTF
15,TRBV7-2,TRBJ2-3,CASSRVAGGTDTQYF
16,TRBV19,TRBJ1-2,CASSIDGTSTNYGYTF
14,TRBV18,TRBJ2-5,CASSGSNSQETQYF
16,TRBV18,TRBJ1-3,CASSLTGGSSGNTIYF
16,TRBV18,TRBJ2-5,CASSLRGSGQKETQYF
13,TRBV28,TRBJ1-3,CASSLTRGNTIYF
13,TRBV5-4,TRBJ1-1,CASSPVVGTEAFF
13,TRBV30,TRBJ1-1,CAWSPGGYTEAFF
16,TRBV9,TRBJ2-2,CATSPGLAGGVGELFF
15,TRBV27,TRBJ2-3,CASSFPPSAADTQYF
12,TRBV7-9,TRBJ2-5,CASSFVGGTQYF
13,TRBV5-6,TRBJ1-2,CASSLRGEGGYTF
12,TRBV6-1,TRBJ1-6,CASSEAYTPLHF
17,TRBV9,TRBJ2-3,CASSVAPSGGAGDTQYF
13,TRBV6-1,TRBJ1-2,CASSWTGGDGYTF
19,TRBV30,TRBJ2-2,CAWSVRGSGRLQNTGELFF
16,TRBV5-6,TRBJ1-2,CASSLDDRVGSDGYTF
15,TRBV19,TRBJ1-6,CASRGQTYYNSPLHF
11,TRBV29-1,TRBJ2-1,CSVVLYNEQFF
15,TRBV28,TRBJ2-1,CASSTPGTSGIEQFF